This TCR beta chain was documented in a study of T cell changes during pregnancy in multiple sclerosis. The CDR3 has 12 amino acids. CDR1 is SGHDN and CDR2 is FVKESK in the germline V gene. Trimming left V 6 bases short and J 12 bases short, with 14 bases between. The method was immunoSEQ multiplex PCR; TCRdb's version includes in-frame clones alone and lacks a portion of them. The sample includes approximately 83,000 clones, around 93% of them seen just once. The sample in question was peripheral blood, obtained in the third trimester of pregnancy. The chain employs TRBV14 and TRBJ1-4; D gene ambiguous. This receptor was obtained from a female donor with multiple sclerosis, enrolled in a pregnancy study. The DNA for the CDR3 is TGTGCCAGCAGAAGCCTAGGCGAGGAACTGTTTTTT. This sequence encodes CASRSLGEELFF.